Below are 12 T cell receptor beta chains sequenced from a single sample in a study of blood T cells in healthy people across ages. Primed by a sample-barcoded 5' primer and a J-beta primer mix, a second PCR proceeded for roughly 7 to 12 cycles. TCRdb passed the 5' RACE reads through MiXCR, listing each CDR3 protein once. The top ten clones hold roughly 8% of a sample with about 1.7 million distinct CDR3 sequences, about 28% of them seen once. The sequenced material came from blood. The receptors stem from a woman in her twenties or thirties in good health.

V usage is TRBV4-1 and J usage is TRBJ2-3; weak D call: TRBD2 (7 bases). Deletions cut 1 base from V and 1 base from J, with 12 bases between. Germline CDR1 MGHRA, CDR2 YSYEKL. The CDR3 totals 16 residues. The CDR3 protein is CASSQGVGGGTDTQYF. The CDR3 nucleotides read TGCGCCAGCAGCCAAGGTGTAGGGGGGGGCACAGATACGCAGTATTTT.

This clonotype has at least ten counts. The rearrangement links TRBV5-1 to TRBJ2-3, with 11 positions matching TRBD2. The germline gives CDR1 SGHRS, CDR2 YFSETQ. V lost 3 bases, J lost 3 bases, and 6 bases stayed unmatched. The CDR3 has 16 residues. CDR3 sequence: CASSSELAGGTDTQYF. CDR3 DNA: TGCGCCAGCAGCTCTGAGCTAGCGGGAGGTACAGATACGCAGTATTTT.

Ten or more counts support this clonotype. The gene calls are TRBV6-2 or TRBV6-3 and TRBJ2-7; a weak D match, TRBD1 (6 bases). The V end lost 7 bases, the J end lost 3 bases, and 13 bases lay between the germline ends. This CDR3 contains 13 residues. Germline V lookup: CDR1 MNHEY, CDR2 SVGEGT. CDR3 nucleotide sequence: TGTGCCAGCACCCCGGGACAACTCTACGAGCAGTACTTC. Translating gives CASTPGQLYEQYF.

This chain connects TRBV7-9 to TRBJ2-7; the match to TRBD1 covers 10 bases. This CDR3 is built from 14 residues. Trimming took 2 bases from V and 5 from J; bases not matched to a gene: 3. Germline V gene sequence: CDR1 SEHNR, CDR2 FQNEAQ (reference sequence). CDR3 nucleotides: TGTGCCAGCAGCTTAAGACAGGGGGCCGACGAGCAGTACTTC. Protein: CASSLRQGADEQYF.

The J gene is TRBJ1-5, the V gene TRBV7-2, with TRBD1 matching over 7 bases. The trim removed 7 bases at V and 4 bases at J, leaving 10 bases unmatched. Per germline, CDR1 SGHTA and CDR2 FQGNSA. CDR3 size: 15 residues. CDR3 protein: CASTLNRGSNQPQHF. CDR3 DNA: TGTGCCAGCACACTGAACAGGGGTTCGAATCAGCCCCAGCATTTT.

Details on this clonotype: This may arise from a read error, as a much more abundant clone is one base away. The chain couples TRBV7-2 to TRBJ2-7, with 11 bases identical to TRBD2. V was pared by 2 bases and J by 5 bases, with 5 bases of the junction left unmatched. Germline V gene sequence: CDR1 SGHTA, CDR2 FQGNSA. This CDR3 comprises 15 residues. CDR3 loop: CASSLLAGGSDEQYF. The CDR3 DNA reads TGTGCCAGCAGCTTATTAGCGGGAGGGAGCGACGAGCAGTACTTC.

This chain joins TRBV7-2 and TRBJ1-2; tentative D call: TRBD1 (6 bases). CDR3 length: 18 residues. Germline V gives CDR1 SGHTA, CDR2 FQGNSA. V gave up 0 bases and J gave up 8 bases, with 25 bases separating them. CDR3 amino acids: CASSLAFRTEDIESGYTF. The CDR3 DNA follows: TGTGCCAGCAGCTTAGCTTTCCGGACAGAAGATATCGAGTCGGGCTACACCTTC.

This chain links TRBV6-6 with TRBJ1-2, with D uncertain. The CDR3 contains 14 residues. Trimming took off 2 bases at V and 9 bases at J, with 16 bases between the two ends. Germline V gene sequence: CDR1 MNHNY, CDR2 SVGAGI (reference sequence). CDR3 region: CASSYGQDLPRYTF. The CDR3 DNA reads TGTGCCAGCAGTTACGGCCAGGACTTGCCGCGCTACACCTTC.

This clonotype was seen a handful of times. The rearrangement links TRBV5-1 to TRBJ2-1; 9 nucleotides match TRBD2. Germline lookup yields CDR1 SGHRS and CDR2 YFSETQ. After removal of 5 bases from V and 3 bases from J, the junction contained 6 bases not matched to a gene. CDR3 size: 15 residues. CDR3 DNA sequence: TGCGCCAGCAGAAAAGCGGGGGGAGTCTACAATGAGCAGTTCTTC. Its translation is CASRKAGGVYNEQFF. The variable domain in full, completed from reference TRBV5-1 and TRBJ2-1, reads KAGVTQTPRYLIKTRGQQVTLSCSPISGHRSVSWYQQTPGQGLQFLFEYFSETQRNKGNFPGRFSGRQFSNSRSEMNVSTLELGDSALYLCASRKAGGVYNEQFFGPGTRLTVL.

This chain joins TRBV6-2 or TRBV6-3 and TRBJ2-5; D possibly corresponds to TRBD2 (6 bases). The CDR3 is 15 residues long. V lost 8 bases, J lost 11 bases, and 27 bases lay in between. The germline V gene has CDR1 MNHEY and CDR2 SVGEGT. CDR3 in amino acids: CASSSLRQPGAEQYF. CDR3 nucleotides: TGTGCCAGCTCTTCACTCAGGCAGCCGGGAGCGGAGCAGTACTTC.

As concerns this clonotype: This may be a read error, as it is one base from a much larger clone. The rearrangement uses TRBV29-1 and TRBJ1-2, with D maybe TRBD1 (5 bases). The CDR3 runs to 15 residues. Germline V gene data show CDR1 as SQVTM and CDR2 as ANQGSEA. The CDR3 here is CRVGDDAEDNYGYTF. DNA of the CDR3: TGCAGGGTAGGGGACGACGCAGAGGATAACTATGGCTACACCTTC.

The chain employs TRBV7-9 and TRBJ2-5; D is uncertain. CDR3 size: 15 residues. V lost 0 bases and J lost 5, with 13 bases in between. The germline V gene has CDR1 SEHNR and CDR2 FQNEAQ (reference sequence). The DNA of the CDR3 is TGTGCCAGCAGCTTAGCGCCGGCCGTCGGGGAGACCCAGTACTTC. It specifies CASSLAPAVGETQYF. Supplemented by reference TRBV7-9 and TRBJ2-5, the full variable domain reads DTGVSQNPRHKITKRGQNVTFRCDPISEHNRLYWYRQTLGQGPEFLTYFQNEAQLEKSRLLSDRFSAERPKGSFSTLEIQRTEQGDSAMYLCASSLAPAVGETQYFGPGTRLLVL.